This T cell receptor beta chain appears in the sequencing data of a study of shared clonotypes between healthy human individuals. The assay ran at deep level. Every immunoSEQ plate was one replicate of a subset's evenly spread DNA. The assay was immunoSEQ multiplex PCR, and TCRdb's table has in-frame clones only and misses some. The sample lists about 480,000 clones; 60% to 80% were seen once. Germline lookup yields CDR1 MDHEN and CDR2 SYDVKM. The CDR3 consists of 14 residues. Germline trimming cut 6 bases from V and 5 bases from J; bases unmatched to any gene: 9. The source is a middle-aged woman in good health. Some clones in this sample may be carry-over from other donors' samples. The chain links TRBV28 to TRBJ1-1, with 7 bases identical to TRBD1. Sequencing was done on a sample of PBMCs. The CDR3 loop reads CASSSTGPSTEAFF. The CDR3 DNA sequence: TGTGCCAGCAGCTCGACAGGGCCGAGTACTGAAGCTTTCTTT. Together with reference TRBV28 and TRBJ1-1, the CDR3 gives the full variable domain: DVKVTQSSRYLVKRTGEKVFLECVQDMDHENMFWYRQDPGLGLRLIYFSYDVKMKEKGDIPEGYSVSREKKERFSLILESASTNQTSMYLCASSSTGPSTEAFFGQGTRLTVV.